This T cell receptor beta chain derives from a study of blood T cells in healthy people across ages. For the study at large: Template switching picked up about one barcoded beta molecule for each two T cells.

Sample-barcoded 5' priming and a J-beta primer mix drove a second PCR of 7 to 11 cycles. From the 5' RACE reads, TCRdb called clonotypes with MiXCR, one entry per CDR3 protein. The sample shows about 770,000 distinct CDR3 sequences, around 43% of them seen only once. The authors isolated at least 6 million PBMCs per sample. Notes on the study in general: A roughly linear age-dependent decrease characterized TCR beta diversity per million T cells.

A word on this clonotype: The antigen is unknown.

Germline V gene lookup returns CDR1 SNHLY and CDR2 FYNNEI. This CDR3 region has 15 residues. Sequenced: blood. The TCR originated in a man between 60 and 70 years old in good health. The chain employs TRBV2 and TRBJ2-7; TRBD2 is a possible D gene (6 bases). The DNA end favors TRBJ2-5, so the J call may be wrong. The CDR3 loop is CASGPPGASDETQYF. The DNA of the CDR3 is TGTGCCAGCGGCCCGCCCGGGGCTAGCGATGAGACCCAGTACTTC.